This entry describes one TCR beta chain. The sample belongs to a study of molecular identifiers for immune sequencing clone quantification. There are 15 residues in the CDR3. V lost 0 bases to trimming and J lost 2 bases, with 11 bases between them. Looked up from germline, CDR1 is LNHDA and CDR2 is SQIVND (reference sequence). MiXCR, run by TCRdb on the PCR reads, gives a single entry per CDR3 protein. This repertoire shows over 600,000 distinct CDR3 sequences, about 20% found once; its top ten account for about 0.9%. This TCR came from a human donor in good health. Some libraries in this study had Jurkat cell RNA spiked in. The sample comprised naive CD8+ T cells from blood, with Jurkat cell RNA spiked in. The subset is: FACS-sorted CD8+CD4-CCR7+CD45RA+ naive T cells. The chain links TRBV19 to TRBJ2-7; no reliable D call. DNA of the CDR3: TGTGCCAGTAGTATAGACTTGACGTGGGCCTACGAGCAGTACTTC. As protein: CASSIDLTWAYEQYF.